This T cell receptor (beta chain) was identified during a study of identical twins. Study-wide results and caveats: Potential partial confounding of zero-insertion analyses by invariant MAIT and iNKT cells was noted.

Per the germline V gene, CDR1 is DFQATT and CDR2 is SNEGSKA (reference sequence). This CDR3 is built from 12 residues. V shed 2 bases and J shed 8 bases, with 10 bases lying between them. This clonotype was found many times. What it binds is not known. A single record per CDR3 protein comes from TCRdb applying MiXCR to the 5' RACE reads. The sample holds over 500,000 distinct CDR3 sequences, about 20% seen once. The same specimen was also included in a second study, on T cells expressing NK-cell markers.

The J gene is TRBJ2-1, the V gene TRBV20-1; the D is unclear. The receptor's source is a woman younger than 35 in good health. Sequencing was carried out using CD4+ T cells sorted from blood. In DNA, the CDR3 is TGCAGTGCTAGATCCGATAGGGATGAGCAGTTCTTC. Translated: CSARSDRDEQFF.